This T cell receptor beta chain appears in the sequencing data of a study of cytomegalovirus exposure and HLA in healthy donors. Study-level background: In a previous analysis, 117 million unique TCR beta sequences were found from about 179 million T cells.

Sampled while nominally healthy, donors likely had unrecorded immune exposures. This CDR3 comprises 16 residues. After removal of 2 bases from V and 0 bases from J, the junction contained 1 base not matched to a gene. Germline V gene sequence: CDR1 SGDLS, CDR2 YYNGEE. With 60 Vbeta and 13 Jbeta primers, the PCR was carried out. Produced via immunoSEQ multiplex PCR; TCRdb's table is partial and in-frame only. Of roughly 140,000 clones listed, 76% were seen once; the top ten hold roughly 2%. The V gene is TRBV9, the J gene TRBJ2-2; 10 positions agree with TRBD2. This receptor was taken from a middle-aged woman in good health and CMV-seronegative. Sequenced input: PBMCs. The CDR3: CASSVSGGANTGELFF. The DNA of the CDR3 is TGTGCCAGCAGCGTGAGCGGGGGGGCGAACACCGGGGAGCTGTTTTTT.